The clone carrying this TCR beta chain was detected many times. This sample stems from a study of neurological immune-mediated disorders. This CDR3 spans 15 amino acids. Germline-derived CDR1 and CDR2 are LNHNV and YYDKDF (reference sequence). With 6 bases removed from V and 5 bases from J, the gap between germline ends came to 19 bases. Each CDR3 protein is one row after TCRdb ran MiXCR on the 5' RACE reads. The sample carries 65,000 to 90,000 distinct CDR3 sequences, just over 5% recorded once. The sequence was collected from a woman in her twenties or thirties with multiple sclerosis. The chain couples TRBV15 to TRBJ2-5; tentative D call: TRBD2 (5 bases). Sequencing was done on a sample of PBMCs. The CDR3 DNA reads TGTGCCACCAGTCCCCTGGGAGCAGGCCGCGAGACCCAGTACTTC. Protein: CATSPLGAGRETQYF.